The clone carrying this TCR beta chain was recorded only once. What it recognizes is unknown. The donor cohort consisted entirely of Caucasian adults residing in Nashville, Tennessee. This specimen belongs to a study of shared clonotypes between healthy human individuals. At the deep level, the assay was run. The table came from immunoSEQ multiplex PCR; TCRdb's copy has only in-frame clones and leaves some out. The sample lists around 510,000 clones; around 95% were seen once. Study-wide findings and caveats: Across subsets, estimated richness was generally greater for naive than for memory populations.

This sequence originates from a woman aged 25 to 45 in good health. Specimen: naive CD4+ T cells sorted from blood. Subset in this sample: CD45RA+ positively selected.

CDR3 loop: CASSPHKQNSYNEQFF. The CDR3 DNA sequence: TGCGCCAGCAGCCCTCATAAACAAAACTCCTACAATGAGCAGTTCTTC. This chain connects TRBV4-1 to TRBJ2-1, with unresolved D. The CDR3 is 16 amino acids. Germline CDR1 MGHRA, CDR2 YSYEKL. With 4 bases removed from V and 0 bases from J, the gap between germline ends came to 13 bases.